This is a list of T cell receptor beta chains from one sample in a study of cytomegalovirus exposure and HLA in healthy donors. Sequenced by immunoSEQ multiplex PCR; TCRdb stores in-frame clones only, minus some. Among some 200,000 clones listed, about 90% were seen once. Sequences were obtained from PBMCs. Source of these receptors: a girl under three years old in good health and CMV-seronegative. Both conserved end residues are part of each CDR3. The D gene is left open where the match is weak. Size is omitted from some rows. Given values are once, few, many or a class for expanded clones.

length: 13
V: TRBV6-1
size: NA
J: TRBJ2-7
D: NA
DNA: TGTGCCAGCAGTGACAGGACTGGCGACGAGCAGTACTTC
CDR3: CASSDRTGDEQYF

length: 14
V: TRBV27
size: NA
J: TRBJ2-1
D: NA
DNA: TGTGCCAGCAGTTTATCACCGGTTTACAATGAGCAGTTCTTC
CDR3: CASSLSPVYNEQFF

length: 14
V: TRBV6-6
size: few
J: TRBJ2-7
D: TRBD1
DNA: TGTGCCAGTCATGGGGACAGGCGTCCCTACGAGCAGTACTTC
CDR3: CASHGDRRPYEQYF

length: 15
V: TRBV27
size: NA
J: TRBJ2-7
D: NA
DNA: TGTGCCAGCAGTTCCCCGGACAGCTTCGCTACAGAGCAGTACTTC
CDR3: CASSSPDSFATEQYF

length: 16
V: TRBV19
size: once
J: TRBJ2-1
D: NA
DNA: TGTGCCAGTTCAGGGGGGCTCCTCACTAGCTACAATGAGCAGTTCTTC
CDR3: CASSGGLLTSYNEQFF

length: 17
V: TRBV5-1
size: NA
J: TRBJ2-3
D: TRBD2
DNA: TGCGCCAGCAGCACCCGGGATAGCGGGGGACCTGGGGATACGCAGTATTTT
CDR3: CASSTRDSGGPGDTQYF

length: 14
V: TRBV7-9
size: NA
J: TRBJ1-5
D: NA
DNA: TGTGCCAGCAGCTTGCGGGGATCAAATCAGCCCCAGCATTTT
CDR3: CASSLRGSNQPQHF

length: 12
V: TRBV28
size: NA
J: TRBJ1-5
D: NA
DNA: TGTGCCAGCAGTTTCCAAGCCCAGCCCCAGCATTTT
CDR3: CASSFQAQPQHF

length: 17
V: TRBV7-8
size: NA
J: TRBJ2-7
D: TRBD2
DNA: TGTGCCAGCAGCCCCAACTCGGGGTCTAGCGGTTCCTACGAGCAGTACTTC
CDR3: CASSPNSGSSGSYEQYF

length: 15
V: TRBV7-3
size: NA
J: TRBJ2-1
D: NA
DNA: TGTGCCAGCAGCTTGACTCATAGCTCCTACAATGAGCAGTTCTTC
CDR3: CASSLTHSSYNEQFF

length: 14
V: TRBV5-1
size: NA
J: TRBJ1-5
D: NA
DNA: TGCGCCAGCAGCTTGGGGGGGGGTGGCCAGCCCCAGCATTTT
CDR3: CASSLGGGGQPQHF

length: 20
V: TRBV21-1
size: NA
J: TRBJ1-5
D: NA
DNA: TGTGCCAGCAGCACAACAACAGGGGGCCTACAGAATTATAGCAATCAGCCCCAGCATTTT
CDR3: CASSTTTGGLQNYSNQPQHF

length: 16
V: TRBV6-5
size: NA
J: TRBJ1-2
D: TRBD1
DNA: TGTGCCAGCAGTTACGGATCCGGGACAGACAACTATGGCTACACCTTC
CDR3: CASSYGSGTDNYGYTF

length: 14
V: TRBV5-1
size: once
J: TRBJ2-5
D: NA
DNA: TGCGCCAGCAGCTTGCAAGCTGTGTCGGAGACCCAGTACTTC
CDR3: CASSLQAVSETQYF

length: 13
V: TRBV7-2
size: NA
J: TRBJ2-1
D: NA
DNA: TGTGCCAGCCGGGACTTCTCATACAATGAGCAGTTCTTC
CDR3: CASRDFSYNEQFF

length: 15
V: TRBV6-1
size: NA
J: TRBJ2-7
D: NA
DNA: TGTGCCAGCAGTGACGCGACAGGAATGGCCTACGAGCAGTACTTC
CDR3: CASSDATGMAYEQYF

length: 16
V: TRBV6-5
size: NA
J: TRBJ2-1
D: NA
DNA: TGTGCCAGCAGTTACTCGCGGGCGCGGGCCAGGAATGAGCAGTTCTTC
CDR3: CASSYSRARARNEQFF

length: 12
V: TRBV5-1
size: NA
J: TRBJ2-1
D: NA
DNA: TGCGCCAGCAGCCGACCTGACTTGGGGCAGTTCTTC
CDR3: CASSRPDLGQFF

length: 15
V: TRBV13
size: few
J: TRBJ2-6
D: NA
DNA: TGTGCCAGCAATAGTGTATCCTCTGGGGCCAACGTCCTGACTTTC
CDR3: CASNSVSSGANVLTF

length: 15
V: TRBV23-1
size: NA
J: TRBJ2-2
D: NA
DNA: TGCGCCAGCAGTCCGGCTAGCACGAACACCGGGGAGCTGTTTTTT
CDR3: CASSPASTNTGELFF

length: 13
V: TRBV7-2
size: NA
J: TRBJ1-2
D: NA
DNA: TGTGCCAGCAGCTTAGCTGCAGGTTATGGCTACACCTTC
CDR3: CASSLAAGYGYTF

length: 13
V: TRBV19
size: NA
J: TRBJ2-7
D: TRBD1
DNA: TGTGCCAGTAGTAGGACAGGGGGCTACGAGCAGTACTTC
CDR3: CASSRTGGYEQYF

length: 14
V: TRBV5-5
size: NA
J: TRBJ2-7
D: NA
DNA: TGTGCCAGCAGCTTGACAGACAACTCCTACGAGCAGTACTTC
CDR3: CASSLTDNSYEQYF

length: 14
V: TRBV5-1
size: NA
J: TRBJ2-2
D: NA
DNA: TGCGCCAGCAGCCCATCAGGGCAGGCCGGGGAGCTGTTTTTT
CDR3: CASSPSGQAGELFF

length: 17
V: TRBV7-3
size: NA
J: TRBJ2-1
D: TRBD2
DNA: TGTGCCAGCAGCTTAACCCGAGGACTAGATGGGCCCAATGAGCAGTTCTTC
CDR3: CASSLTRGLDGPNEQFF

length: 14
V: TRBV19
size: NA
J: TRBJ2-7
D: TRBD2
DNA: TGTGCCAGTAGTATCTCTAGCGGAACGAACGAGCAGTACTTC
CDR3: CASSISSGTNEQYF

length: 16
V: TRBV6-4
size: once
J: TRBJ2-7
D: TRBD2
DNA: TGTGCCAGCAGTGACTGGGGACTAGCGAACTCCTACGAGCAGTACTTC
CDR3: CASSDWGLANSYEQYF

length: 13
V: TRBV12-5
size: NA
J: TRBJ2-7
D: TRBD1
DNA: TGTGCTAGTGGTCCAGACAGGGGGCAAGGGCAGTACTTC
CDR3: CASGPDRGQGQYF

length: 14
V: TRBV9
size: NA
J: TRBJ2-1
D: NA
DNA: TGTGCCAGCAGCGTAGTGGACAGCCACAATGAGCAGTTCTTC
CDR3: CASSVVDSHNEQFF

length: 13
V: TRBV5-1
size: NA
J: TRBJ2-5
D: NA
DNA: TGCGCCAGCAGCTTGTTGGCAGGAGAGACCCAGTACTTC
CDR3: CASSLLAGETQYF

length: 15
V: TRBV5-1
size: NA
J: TRBJ2-1
D: NA
DNA: TGCGCCAGCAGCTTGGATATAGTCTCCTACAATGAGCAGTTCTTC
CDR3: CASSLDIVSYNEQFF

length: 14
V: TRBV6-1
size: NA
J: TRBJ1-2
D: NA
DNA: TGTGCCAGCAGTGAACAGCCTGGGGCCTATGGCTACACCTTC
CDR3: CASSEQPGAYGYTF

length: 15
V: TRBV19
size: NA
J: TRBJ1-2
D: NA
DNA: TGTGCCAGTAGTATTGTGAACAGGAGGGGCTATGGCTACACCTTC
CDR3: CASSIVNRRGYGYTF

length: 13
V: TRBV5-4
size: NA
J: TRBJ1-1
D: NA
DNA: TGTGCCAGCAGCTCAGAAATGAACACTGAAGCTTTCTTT
CDR3: CASSSEMNTEAFF

length: 10
V: TRBV30
size: few
J: TRBJ2-2
D: NA
DNA: TGTGCCTGGAGACTCGGGGAGCTGTTTTTT
CDR3: CAWRLGELFF

length: 13
V: TRBV12-5
size: few
J: TRBJ1-2
D: NA
DNA: TGTGCTAGTGGTTTGGTGTCCCGGGAGGGCTACACCTTC
CDR3: CASGLVSREGYTF

length: 14
V: TRBV30
size: NA
J: TRBJ2-2
D: NA
DNA: TGTGCCTGCCCACTAGCCGACTTCACCGGGGAGCTGTTTTTT
CDR3: CACPLADFTGELFF

length: 15
V: TRBV4-1
size: once
J: TRBJ1-2
D: TRBD1
DNA: TGCGCCAGCAGCCCGCAGGGACAGGAAACCTATGGCTACACCTTC
CDR3: CASSPQGQETYGYTF

length: 14
V: TRBV15
size: NA
J: TRBJ1-1
D: NA
DNA: TGTGCCACCTGGGGTCACAGGGAAGTCGCTGAAGCTTTCTTT
CDR3: CATWGHREVAEAFF

length: 17
V: TRBV15
size: NA
J: TRBJ2-5
D: TRBD2
DNA: TGTGCCACCAGCAGAGGAACTCGGACTAGCGGAGAAGAGACCCAGTACTTC
CDR3: CATSRGTRTSGEETQYF

length: 18
V: TRBV9
size: NA
J: TRBJ2-1
D: TRBD1
DNA: TGTGCCAACAGCGTAGACCCAGGACAGGGGGCGAGCTACAATGAGCAGTTCTTC
CDR3: CANSVDPGQGASYNEQFF

length: 16
V: TRBV4-1
size: NA
J: TRBJ1-5
D: NA
DNA: TGCGCCAGCAGCCAAGGCCCGCAGCGTGGCAATCAGCCCCAGCATTTT
CDR3: CASSQGPQRGNQPQHF

length: 18
V: TRBV5-1
size: once
J: TRBJ2-4
D: TRBD2
DNA: TGCGCCAGCAGCTCCTATAGCGGGAGGGCCTTCCCCAAAAACATTCAGTACTTC
CDR3: CASSSYSGRAFPKNIQYF

length: 15
V: TRBV7-6
size: NA
J: TRBJ2-5
D: TRBD2
DNA: TGTGCCAGCAGCTCCGGACTAGCGGGACAAGAGACCCAGTACTTC
CDR3: CASSSGLAGQETQYF

length: 17
V: TRBV5-4
size: NA
J: TRBJ2-4
D: NA
DNA: TGTGCCAGCAGCATAGACCAGGGGTCGACGGCCAAAAACATTCAGTACTTC
CDR3: CASSIDQGSTAKNIQYF

length: 18
V: TRBV13
size: NA
J: TRBJ1-2
D: NA
DNA: TGTGCCAGCAGCTTAGAGTGGGGGCGATCGGGGCCGGACTATGGCTACACCTTC
CDR3: CASSLEWGRSGPDYGYTF

length: 15
V: TRBV2
size: NA
J: TRBJ2-5
D: TRBD2
DNA: TGTGCTTACGATGGGCGGGGGGCCGAACAAGAGACCCAGTACTTC
CDR3: CAYDGRGAEQETQYF

length: 14
V: TRBV27
size: NA
J: TRBJ2-7
D: NA
DNA: TGTGCCAGCAGTTTATCTATGGGGGCTCGGGAGCAGTACTTC
CDR3: CASSLSMGAREQYF

length: 11
V: TRBV6-4
size: NA
J: TRBJ2-3
D: TRBD2
DNA: TGTGCCAGCAGTAGCGGGACTACGCAGTATTTT
CDR3: CASSSGTTQYF

length: 15
V: TRBV5-1
size: NA
J: TRBJ2-2
D: NA
DNA: TGCGCCAGCAGCTTAAACAGGGTCGACACCGGGGAGCTGTTTTTT
CDR3: CASSLNRVDTGELFF

length: 13
V: TRBV19
size: NA
J: TRBJ1-5
D: NA
DNA: TGTGCCTGCGGGAGGGGGAGCAATCAGCCCCAGCATTTT
CDR3: CACGRGSNQPQHF

length: 14
V: TRBV19
size: NA
J: TRBJ1-1
D: NA
DNA: TGTGCCAGTGGCACAGGGATGGGGAACACTGAAGCTTTCTTT
CDR3: CASGTGMGNTEAFF

length: 14
V: TRBV5-4
size: few
J: TRBJ1-2
D: NA
DNA: TGTGCCAGCAGCCCGAGGGATCCGAACTATGGCTACACCTTC
CDR3: CASSPRDPNYGYTF

length: 17
V: TRBV18
size: NA
J: TRBJ1-2
D: TRBD1
DNA: TGTGCCAGCTCACCACAGACAGGGGAGAATGGGAACTATGGCTACACCTTC
CDR3: CASSPQTGENGNYGYTF